These 14 T cell receptor beta chains were all obtained from the same sample, sequenced in a study of shared clonotypes between healthy human individuals. Assay used: immunoSEQ multiplex PCR; TCRdb lists only in-frame clones, some missing. The table lists roughly 660,000 clones, 90% of them singletons. The sequenced sample was memory CD8+ T cells from PBMCs. Subset in this sample: CD45RO+ cells pooled with CCR7-negative TemRA cells. All receptors come from a young man in good health. Some clones in this sample may be carry-over from other donors' samples.

This chain connects TRBV6-5 to TRBJ2-1, with 11 bases identical to TRBD2. The CDR3 extends over 15 amino acids. With 4 bases clipped from V and 5 bases from J, the junction kept 4 bases outside the gene matches. The germline V gene encodes CDR1 MNHEY and CDR2 SVGAGI. The CDR3 DNA reads as TGTGCCAGCAGTTTAATAGCGGGAGGGAACAATGAGCAGTTCTTC. Its translation: CASSLIAGGNNEQFF.

The J gene is TRBJ2-1, the V gene TRBV6-4, with 7 bases identical to TRBD2. Trimming removed 2 bases from V and 0 bases from J; junction bases left unmatched: 4. Looked up from germline, CDR1 is MRHNA and CDR2 is SNTAGT. CDR3 length equals 16 residues. CDR3 amino acids: CASSDQAGSSYNEQFF. The CDR3 DNA is TGTGCCAGCAGTGACCAAGCGGGAAGCTCCTACAATGAGCAGTTCTTC.

This clone appeared once. The CDR3 bases are TGTGCCAGCAGTCCAGCGGCGCGGTCAAACTCCTACAATGAGCAGTTCTTC. Protein: CASSPAARSNSYNEQFF. The rearrangement joins TRBV11-2 to TRBJ2-1, with D possibly TRBD2 on 5 matching bases. The CDR3 loop spans 17 amino acids. Germline V CDR1 and CDR2: SGHAT, FQNNGV. V shed 6 bases and J shed 0 bases, with 18 bases lying between them.

This CDR3 reads CASSLRREGNTEAFF. For the CDR3, the DNA is TGCGCCAGCAGCTTGAGAAGGGAGGGGAACACTGAAGCTTTCTTT. V usage is TRBV5-1 and J usage is TRBJ1-1, with D uncertain. V shed 1 base and J shed 1 base, with 11 bases lying between them. The CDR3 has 15 amino acids. Germline assignment: CDR1 SGHRS and CDR2 YFSETQ.

In the case of this clone: Different DNA sequences within this sample yield the same CDR3. The V gene is TRBV9, the J gene TRBJ2-7, with a possible D match to TRBD2 (6 bases). V was pared by 5 bases and J by 2 bases, with 14 bases between. Germline values: CDR1 SGDLS, CDR2 YYNGEE. The length of the CDR3 is 14 residues. The CDR3 nucleotides read TGTGCCAGCAGTCCAAGTGGGGGGACCTACGAGCAGTACTTC. This gives the protein CASSPSGGTYEQYF. Based on the CDR3 plus reference TRBV9 and TRBJ2-7, the full variable domain is DSGVTQTPKHLITATGQRVTLRCSPRSGDLSVYWYQQSLDQGLQFLIQYYNGEERAKGNILERFSAQQFPDLHSELNLSSLELGDSALYFCASSPSGGTYEQYFGPGTRLTVT.

This chain links TRBV27 with TRBJ2-2, with 10 bases identical to TRBD2. The ends lost 1 base at V and 2 bases at J; junction bases unmatched: 1. Germline CDR1 is MNHEY and CDR2 is SMNVEV (reference sequence). CDR3 length: 16 amino acids. CDR3 loop: CASSLLLAGNTGELFF. CDR3 nucleotide sequence: TGTGCCAGCAGTTTATTACTAGCGGGAAACACCGGGGAGCTGTTTTTT.

The V gene is TRBV28, the J gene TRBJ1-2, with a tentative D call TRBD1 (5 bases). Trimming left V 2 bases short and J 6 bases short, with 10 bases between. The CDR3 contains 13 residues. Germline V lookup: CDR1 MDHEN, CDR2 SYDVKM. The CDR3: CASSLPGIHGYTF. As DNA, the CDR3 is TGTGCCAGCAGTTTACCAGGGATCCATGGCTACACCTTC.

CDR3 loop: CASSLSRVRASGETQYF. The CDR3 DNA reads TGCGCCAGCAGCTTGTCTCGCGTCAGGGCGAGTGGGGAGACCCAGTACTTC. The rearrangement uses TRBV5-1 and TRBJ2-5; tentatively, D is TRBD1 (5 bases). The V end lost 1 base, the J end lost 5 bases, and 21 bases lay between the germline ends. Germline V gives CDR1 SGHRS, CDR2 YFSETQ. The CDR3 has 17 amino acids.

This clone appeared once. This chain links TRBV10-3 with TRBJ1-4; perhaps TRBD1 as D (5 bases). V lost 4 bases to trimming and J lost 15 bases, with 12 bases between them. Germline loops: CDR1 ENHRY, CDR2 SYGVKD. The CDR3 covers 11 residues. In nucleotides, the CDR3 is TGTGCCATCAGTGTGGAGGGGAGGTTGTTTTTT. Translated: CAISVEGRLFF.

The chain combines TRBV10-3 with TRBJ2-5; possible D gene TRBD1, 6 bases. CDR1 and CDR2 (germline): ENHRY, SYGVKD. The CDR3 runs to 19 residues. The V end was cut by 0 bases, the J end by 1 base, with 21 bases between. CDR3 sequence reads: CAISESMINAPTGQETQYF. CDR3 bases: TGTGCCATCAGTGAGTCCATGATAAACGCCCCGACAGGCCAAGAGACCCAGTACTTC.

As regards this clone: This likely traces to a read error, being one base from a far larger clone. This chain connects TRBV7-8 to TRBJ1-1, with a tentative D call TRBD1 (5 bases). This CDR3 has 12 amino acids. CDR1 is SGHVS, CDR2 FQNEAQ, per germline. Trimming stripped 1 base from V and 6 bases from J, with 6 bases between. This CDR3 is CASSLGGAEAFF. The CDR3 bases are TGTGCCAGCAGCTTAGGGGGGGCTGAAGCTTTCTTT.

The rearrangement uses TRBV7-6 and TRBJ2-5, with D possibly matching TRBD2 (6 bases). The CDR3 has 18 residues. In germline, CDR1 is SGHVS, CDR2 FNYEAQ. V lost 1 base, J lost 5 bases, and 23 bases lay in between. CDR3 sequence: CASSLVVVGGEELETQYF. CDR3 DNA: TGTGCCAGCAGCTTAGTTGTTGTCGGCGGGGAAGAGCTGGAGACCCAGTACTTC.

The chain is built from TRBV11-3 and TRBJ2-3, with D perhaps matching TRBD1 or TRBD2 (5 bases each). The CDR3 loop spans 15 amino acids. From germline, CDR1 is SGHNT and CDR2 YENEEA. V dropped 6 bases and J dropped 2 bases, with 15 bases sitting between them. The CDR3, as DNA: TGTGCCAGCAGTTCCGGGACGGAGGTCACAGATACGCAGTATTTT. Residues: CASSSGTEVTDTQYF.

This clone was observed a single time. The chain uses TRBV28 and TRBJ2-7; the D gene is possibly TRBD2 (6 bases). The CDR3 runs to 15 residues. Germline CDR1 MDHEN, CDR2 SYDVKM. The V and J ends lost 5 bases and 2 bases respectively, with 16 bases between them. The CDR3 region is CASSPLGGMAYEQYF. CDR3 bases: TGTGCCAGCAGTCCCCTGGGGGGTATGGCCTACGAGCAGTACTTC.